This TCR beta chain is drawn from a study of radiotherapy plus CTLA-4 blockade in lung cancer. Broader study findings: Reportedly, early blood T cell clone dynamics best predicted response, with interferon-beta.

V trimming: 3 bases; J trimming: 5 bases; junction bases outside the gene matches: 13. The V gene's germline CDR1 is LGHNA and CDR2 YSLEER. This CDR3 spans 16 amino acids. Those patients who had chemo-refractory metastatic non-small-cell lung cancer were given focal radiation along with CTLA-4 blockade through ipilimumab. Remarks on this clone: What it binds is unknown.

Repertoires were generated with immunoSEQ multiplex PCR, while TCRdb's copy carries only in-frame clones and drops some. The sample records 86,000 or so clones, 78% being singletons. The chain carries TRBV4-3 and TRBJ2-7, with 7 nucleotides matching TRBD2. The starting material was peripheral blood, obtained from a patient treated with radiotherapy plus ipilimumab. The sequence came from a human donor with non-small cell lung cancer who had a partial response to radiotherapy plus ipilimumab. Some clones in this sample may be carry-over from other donors' samples. The CDR3 region is CASSQRGPRRGDEQYF. CDR3 coding DNA: TGCGCCAGCAGCCAGAGAGGTCCGAGACGGGGGGACGAGCAGTACTTC.